The 27 T cell receptor beta chains in this list originate from one sample, sequenced in a study of blood T cell repertoires in COVID-19. Using immunoSEQ multiplex PCR, the repertoire was profiled, and TCRdb retains in-frame clones only, with some absent. This table holds around 310,000 clones, 88% found once. Sequenced: PBMCs or T cells enriched from blood (not recorded which). All receptors derive from a man in his thirties or forties who had recovered from COVID-19.

This clone occurred a few times. The chain is built from TRBV7-9 and TRBJ1-2, with D possibly matching TRBD1 (6 bases). Germline V gene sequence: CDR1 SEHNR, CDR2 FQNEAQ (reference sequence). Trimming pared 0 bases from V and 4 bases from J, leaving 9 bases between. This CDR3 comprises 14 residues. For the CDR3, the DNA is TGTGCCAGCAGCTTAGCTACAGGGATCTATGGCTACACCTTC. As protein: CASSLATGIYGYTF. Drawing the rest from reference TRBV7-9 and TRBJ1-2, the complete variable domain is DTGVSQNPRHKITKRGQNVTFRCDPISEHNRLYWYRQTLGQGPEFLTYFQNEAQLEKSRLLSDRFSAERPKGSFSTLEIQRTEQGDSAMYLCASSLATGIYGYTFGSGTRLTVV.

The chain couples TRBV19 to TRBJ1-4; a weak D match, TRBD1 (5 bases). Looked up from germline, CDR1 is LNHDA and CDR2 is SQIVND (reference sequence). Trimming cost V 4 bases and J 4 bases, with 13 bases left between them. This CDR3 spans 15 amino acids. The CDR3 DNA is TGTGCCAGTAGTAGGGGCCCGGCTTATAATGAAAAACTGTTTTTT. This sequence encodes CASSRGPAYNEKLFF.

This clone has a single count. The genes are TRBV19 and TRBJ2-7; TRBD1 agrees at 9 bases. The CDR3 spans 15 residues. Germline trimming cut 5 bases from V and 3 bases from J; bases unmatched to any gene: 8. Germline CDR1 reads LNHDA; CDR2 reads SQIVND (reference sequence). Here the CDR3 DNA reads TGTGCCAGTAGTGGGACAGGGACTTTTGGCTACGAGCAGTACTTC. Encoded protein: CASSGTGTFGYEQYF.

This rearrangement joins TRBV10-3 to TRBJ2-7; D may be TRBD1 (6 bases). Germline values: CDR1 ENHRY, CDR2 SYGVKD. The length of the CDR3 is 16 residues. Trimming pared 2 bases from V and 4 bases from J, leaving 18 bases between. CDR3 region: CAISEDGTRPWYEQYF. The CDR3 nucleotides read TGTGCCATCAGTGAGGATGGGACACGGCCGTGGTACGAGCAGTACTTC.

The rearrangement joins TRBV2 to TRBJ2-6, with TRBD1 matching over 10 bases. Germline CDR1 is SNHLY and CDR2 is FYNNEI. V trimming: 7 bases; J trimming: 0 bases; junction bases outside the gene matches: 9. The CDR3 runs 18 residues. The CDR3 sequence: CASKHAGQGRSGANVLTF. The CDR3 DNA reads as TGTGCCAGCAAGCATGCGGGACAGGGGCGCTCTGGGGCCAACGTCCTGACTTTC. Full variable domain (missing parts from reference TRBV2 and TRBJ2-6): EPEVTQTPSHQVTQMGQEVILRCVPISNHLYFYWYRQILGQKVEFLVSFYNNEISEKSEIFDDQFSVERPDGSNFTLKIRSTKLEDSAMYFCASKHAGQGRSGANVLTFGAGSRLTVL.

J is TRBJ2-1 and V is TRBV12-5; possibly TRBD1 for D (6 bases). V gave up 2 bases and J gave up 6 bases, with 8 bases separating them. Looked up from germline, CDR1 is LGHNT and CDR2 is FRNRAP. The CDR3 totals 13 residues. CDR3: CASGLTGPNEQFF. The CDR3 nucleotides are TGTGCTAGTGGTTTGACAGGGCCCAATGAGCAGTTCTTC.

The chain recombines TRBV18 with TRBJ1-5; D is uncertain. The CDR3 runs 12 residues. From germline, CDR1 is KGHSH and CDR2 LQKENI. The V gene lost 5 bases and the J gene lost 4 bases, with 6 bases spanning the gap. The CDR3 loop reads CASSTGNQPQHF. The CDR3 DNA reads as TGTGCCAGCTCAACGGGAAATCAGCCCCAGCATTTT.

V is TRBV7-2 and J is TRBJ2-1; 14 bases are shared with TRBD2. This CDR3 spans 16 amino acids. CDR1 and CDR2 (germline): SGHTA, FQGNSA. The V gene end was trimmed by 4 bases and the J gene end by 4 bases; junction bases not matched to a gene: 3. CDR3 in DNA: TGTGCCAGCAGCTGGACTAGCGGGGGGCCATACAATGAGCAGTTCTTC. As protein: CASSWTSGGPYNEQFF.

The rearrangement uses TRBV9 and TRBJ1-2; no clear D. Trimming removed 4 bases from V and 7 bases from J, with 20 bases in between. CDR3 size: 15 residues. Germline V lookup: CDR1 SGDLS, CDR2 YYNGEE. The CDR3 loop is CASSYGTPERSGYTF. CDR3 bases: TGTGCCAGCAGCTATGGCACCCCGGAGAGAAGTGGCTACACCTTC.

The chain carries TRBV4-2 and TRBJ2-1, with D tentatively TRBD1 (6 bases). Germline-derived CDR1 and CDR2 are LGHNA and YNFKEQ. Trimming removed 1 base from V and 3 bases from J, with 10 bases in between. The CDR3 length is 15 residues. In DNA, the CDR3 is TGTGCCAGCAGCCAAGTTAAACAGGGCTACAATGAGCAGTTCTTC. Translation: CASSQVKQGYNEQFF.

This sequence joins TRBV6-5 and TRBJ1-5; the D gene is possibly TRBD1 (5 bases). Germline V gene sequence: CDR1 MNHEY, CDR2 SVGAGI. The CDR3 is 14 amino acids. The V gene lost 8 bases and the J gene lost 0 bases, with 11 bases spanning the gap. CDR3 sequence (DNA): TGTGCCAGCGCGCGGGGGAATAGCAATCAGCCCCAGCATTTT. It yields the protein CASARGNSNQPQHF.

This chain links TRBV15 with TRBJ1-4; possibly TRBD1 for D (6 bases). The V end was cut by 5 bases, the J end by 7 bases, with 11 bases between. CDR1 is LNHNV and CDR2 is YYDKDF in the germline V gene (reference sequence). There are 13 residues in the CDR3. The CDR3 here is CATSEGVREKLFF. The CDR3 DNA is TGTGCCACCAGCGAGGGGGTGCGTGAAAAACTGTTTTTT. Full variable domain (missing parts from reference TRBV15 and TRBJ1-4): DAMVIQNPRYQVTQFGKPVTLSCSQTLNHNVMYWYQQKSSQAPKLLFHYYDKDFNNEADTPDNFQSRRPNTSFCFLDIRSPGLGDTAMYLCATSEGVREKLFFGSGTQLSVL.

The CDR3 sequence is CASSSDRSNEQFF. CDR3 sequence (DNA): TGTGCCAGCAGCTCGGACAGGAGCAATGAGCAGTTCTTC. The V call is TRBV5-4, the J call TRBJ2-1, with 7 bases fitting TRBD1. CDR3 length: 13 amino acids. Trimming cost V 3 bases and J 6 bases; bases outside gene matches: 3. CDR1 SGHNT and CDR2 YYREEE come from the germline V gene (reference sequence).

This clone was observed a handful of times. The chain combines TRBV10-1 with TRBJ1-2; the match to TRBD1 covers 8 bases. CDR1 is WNHNN and CDR2 is SYGVQD in the germline V gene (reference sequence). The V and J ends lost 6 bases and 8 bases, in that order; junction bases with no gene match: 8. This CDR3 has 13 residues. This CDR3 is CASSLDRGSGYTF. The CDR3 DNA reads TGCGCCAGCAGCCTCGACAGGGGCAGCGGCTACACCTTC.

This clone occurred a few times. V usage is TRBV19 and J usage is TRBJ1-6; 8 nucleotides match TRBD1. Germline loops: CDR1 LNHDA, CDR2 SQIVND (reference sequence). This CDR3 spans 15 amino acids. V shed 5 bases and J 7 bases; nucleotides not matched to a gene: 7. The CDR3 protein is CASSYPGQVNSPLHF. In DNA, the CDR3 is TGTGCCAGTAGTTACCCGGGACAGGTGAATTCACCCCTCCACTTT.

The rearrangement uses TRBV30 and TRBJ1-6; perhaps TRBD1 as D (5 bases). CDR1 and CDR2 (germline): GTSNPN, SVGIG (reference sequence). There are 13 residues in the CDR3. V dropped 4 bases and J dropped 7 bases, with 11 bases sitting between them. CDR3 loop: CAWIGGINSPLHF. In DNA form, the CDR3 reads TGTGCCTGGATTGGGGGGATCAATTCACCCCTCCACTTT.

The gene calls are TRBV30 and TRBJ1-2; TRBD1 is a possible D gene (6 bases). CDR1 and CDR2 from the germline V gene are GTSNPN and SVGIG (reference sequence). Trimming pared 3 bases from V and 2 bases from J, leaving 10 bases between. The CDR3 has 13 amino acids. The CDR3 DNA is TGTGCCTGGAGCCGACAGGCGAACTATGGCTACACCTTC. This gives the protein CAWSRQANYGYTF.

The chain combines TRBV28 with TRBJ2-3, with 7 bases lining up with TRBD1. The CDR3 length is 15 residues. V lost 6 bases, J lost 0 bases, and 6 bases stayed unmatched. Germline V gives CDR1 MDHEN, CDR2 SYDVKM. The DNA of the CDR3 is TGTGCCAGCAGCCCTCTACAGGGGAGCACAGATACGCAGTATTTT. Translation: CASSPLQGSTDTQYF.

The sample holds a few counts of this clone. This rearrangement joins TRBV6-1 to TRBJ2-7, with 7 bases matching TRBD1. This CDR3 has 16 residues. Germline V gene sequence: CDR1 MNHNS, CDR2 SASEGT. J gave up 13 bases and V 10 bases, and 28 bases lay outside the gene matches. CDR3 DNA sequence: TGTGCCACCAGAGAAGGGCAGACAGGGATAGAAGGGGGATGCTACTTC. It yields the protein CATREGQTGIEGGCYF.

The gene calls are TRBV19 and TRBJ2-3; 7 bases align to TRBD2. V was clipped by 3 bases and J by 0 bases; unmatched bases: 6. The CDR3 covers 16 residues. Germline values: CDR1 LNHDA, CDR2 SQIVND (reference sequence). CDR3 in DNA: TGTGCCAGTAGTATGCGGGGGTCCCCTAGCACAGATACGCAGTATTTT. Residues: CASSMRGSPSTDTQYF.

This chain uses TRBV5-4 with TRBJ2-2; 9 nucleotides match TRBD2. The CDR3 sequence is 15 residues long. Germline CDR1 and CDR2: SGHNT and YYREEE (reference sequence). Germline trimming cut 3 bases from V and 6 bases from J; bases unmatched to any gene: 6. The CDR3 DNA reads as TGTGCCAGCAGCTCCGGGACTAGCTTTTCCGGGGAGCTGTTTTTT. This sequence encodes CASSSGTSFSGELFF.

The gene calls are TRBV19 and TRBJ1-1; 7 nucleotides align to TRBD1. This CDR3 has 16 amino acids. Germline values: CDR1 LNHDA, CDR2 SQIVND (reference sequence). With 3 bases clipped from V and 5 bases from J, the junction kept 12 bases outside the gene matches. The CDR3 DNA follows: TGTGCCAGTAGTATTGCAGGGGGTAGAGGCGAAACTGAAGCTTTCTTT. It translates to CASSIAGGRGETEAFF.

The chain carries TRBV19 and TRBJ1-5, with D maybe TRBD1 (6 bases). The CDR3 sequence is 15 residues long. The V and J ends lost 6 bases and 3 bases respectively, with 15 bases between them. Looked up from germline, CDR1 is LNHDA and CDR2 is SQIVND (reference sequence). CDR3 coding DNA: TGTGCCAGTAGGCCAGGGGCATGGGACAATCAGCCCCAGCATTTT. Its protein product is CASRPGAWDNQPQHF.

This chain connects TRBV28 to TRBJ1-2, with TRBD1 matching 7 bases. The CDR3 is made up of 13 amino acids. CDR1 and CDR2 (germline): MDHEN, SYDVKM. V shed 8 bases and J 5 bases; nucleotides not matched to a gene: 8. CDR3 region: CASQGQRIYGYTF. CDR3 nucleotides: TGTGCCAGCCAGGGACAGCGAATTTATGGCTACACCTTC.

The V call is TRBV18, the J call TRBJ2-5; 9 bases match TRBD2. V dropped 3 bases and J dropped 4; count of bases not matched to a gene: 9. CDR1 and CDR2 from the germline V gene are KGHSH and LQKENI. This CDR3 is built from 16 residues. The CDR3 nucleotides read TGTGCCAGCTCACCGAGGTCTAGCGGGGCTAGAGAGACCCAGTACTTC. Translation gives CASSPRSSGARETQYF.

V usage is TRBV5-8 and J usage is TRBJ1-6, with D unclear. The CDR3 spans 14 residues. CDR1 is SGHTS, CDR2 YDEGEE, per germline. Deletions cut 9 bases from V and 7 bases from J, with 17 bases between. CDR3 amino acids: CATPGGEGNSPLHF. Written as DNA, the CDR3 is TGTGCCACCCCAGGCGGGGAGGGAAATTCACCCCTCCACTTT. Supplemented by reference TRBV5-8 and TRBJ1-6, the full variable domain reads EAGVTQSPTHLIKTRGQQATLRCSPISGHTSVYWYQQALGLGLQFLLWYDEGEERNRGNFPPRFSGRQFPNYSSELNVNALELEDSALYLCATPGGEGNSPLHFGNGTRLTVT.

The chain carries TRBV10-3 and TRBJ1-5; 7 positions match TRBD1. J was trimmed by 2 bases and V by 4 bases; bases with no gene match: 2. CDR1 is ENHRY and CDR2 is SYGVKD in the germline V gene. The CDR3 sequence is 14 residues long. CDR3 residues: CAISGQGGNQPQHF. The DNA of the CDR3 is TGTGCCATCAGTGGACAGGGTGGCAATCAGCCCCAGCATTTT.